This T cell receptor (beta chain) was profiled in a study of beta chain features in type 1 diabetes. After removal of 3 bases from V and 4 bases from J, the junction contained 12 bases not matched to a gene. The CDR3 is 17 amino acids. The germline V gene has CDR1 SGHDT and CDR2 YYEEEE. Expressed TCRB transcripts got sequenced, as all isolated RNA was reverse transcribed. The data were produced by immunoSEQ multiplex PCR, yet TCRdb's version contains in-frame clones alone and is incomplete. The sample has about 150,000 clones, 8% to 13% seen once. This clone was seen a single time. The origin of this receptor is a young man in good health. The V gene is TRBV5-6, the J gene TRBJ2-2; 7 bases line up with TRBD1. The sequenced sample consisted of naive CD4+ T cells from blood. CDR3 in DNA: TGTGCCAGCAGCTCCCGCCGGACAGGTGGCGGCACCGGGGAGCTGTTTTTT. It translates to CASSSRRTGGGTGELFF.